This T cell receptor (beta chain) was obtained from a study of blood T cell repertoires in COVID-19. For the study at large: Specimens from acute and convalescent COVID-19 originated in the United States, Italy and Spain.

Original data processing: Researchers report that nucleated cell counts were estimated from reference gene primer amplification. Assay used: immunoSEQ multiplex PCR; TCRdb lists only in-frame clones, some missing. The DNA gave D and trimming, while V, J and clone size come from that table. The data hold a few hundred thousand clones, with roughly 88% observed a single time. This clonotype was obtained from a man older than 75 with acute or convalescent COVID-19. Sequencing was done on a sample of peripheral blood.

The CDR3, as DNA: TGTGCCAGCAGTAACAGGATAACGACTGAAGCTTTCTTT. It codes for CASSNRITTEAFF. V usage is TRBV27 and J usage is TRBJ1-1; TRBD1 might be the D (5 bases). Per germline, CDR1 MNHEY and CDR2 SMNVEV (reference sequence). V gave up 5 bases and J gave up 5 bases, with 12 bases separating them. The CDR3 is 13 amino acids.